This T cell receptor (beta chain) emerged from a study of blood T cell repertoires in COVID-19. CDR3 length: 13 residues. Trimming stripped 8 bases from V and 2 bases from J, with 11 bases between. Per germline, CDR1 LNHDA and CDR2 SQIVND (reference sequence). Assay used: immunoSEQ multiplex PCR; TCRdb lists only in-frame clones, some missing. The sample holds about 80,000 clones, 78% seen once. Sequenced sample: peripheral blood. The chain combines TRBV19 with TRBJ2-3; tentative D call: TRBD1 (5 bases). The clonotype comes from a human donor in a cohort sampled during active COVID-19. CDR3 in amino acids: CASSGQNTDTQYF. Written as DNA, the CDR3 is TGTGCCAGTTCAGGGCAGAACACAGATACGCAGTATTTT.